This TCR delta chain was documented in a study of DNA immune sequencing with unique molecular identifiers (dated by TCRdb to 2020 to 2022). Looking at the study overall: Immunomagnetic cell separation was used to enrich gammadelta T cells from buffy coats, and the genomic DNA of the enriched gammadelta T cells was sequenced. Fluorescence-activated cell sorting was used to enrich gammadelta T cells from PBMC of fewer than 11 healthy individuals. In the comparison of enriched versus non-enriched samples, 85 to 100 ng of enriched gammadelta T-cell DNA and about 0.98 ug of non-enriched PBMC DNA were sequenced. An ultrasensitive DNA-based TRD repertoire sequencing method using PCR-introduced unique molecular identifiers was developed and validated in the study. The method was validated on synthetic reference molecules and on blood samples from healthy individuals. All donors were healthy individuals, and approximately 11 of the donors were profiled using sorted gammadelta T cells from peripheral blood. What the study reported, not specific to this receptor: Variation in TRD repertoire diversity was observed between healthy donors, with several donors found to be highly oligoclonal, in that the top 5 clonotypes exceeded half of productive molecules. Among clonotypes in healthy donors, the most frequent TRD rearrangement was TRDV2 paired with TRDJ1. The primer-based approach is unable to detect novel TRD sequences that the primers do not target.

Library generation was performed with multiplex PCR. A 32-plex assay amplified the genomic DNA, with primers for all 8 TRDV and 4 TRDJ genes spanning the CDR3. A 12-nucleotide UMI was introduced during three to four barcoding PCR cycles, after which a second PCR was performed with Illumina adapter primers. Libraries were purified with AMPure XP beads and quality-checked on a Fragment Analyzer with the HS NGS Fragment kit. Sequencing used an Illumina MiniSeq mid-output kit with around 20% PhiX and 150 cycles of paired-end reads. The authors' analysis ran thus. MIGEC version 1.2.9 was used to process reads, grouping reads by UMI and building error-corrected consensus sequences. Modified VDJtools version 1.2.1 scripts and the tcR R package were used for post-processing. Public reads were reanalyzed in TCRdb with CATT, and rows carrying the same DNA were merged afterwards. For this entry, the V and J calls and clone size follow TCRdb and not the study's own pipeline. Here the sample has 4,500 to 6,000 delta-chain clones; approximately 12% occur a single time. The leading ten clones occupy 40% to 60% of the sample.

As to this clone: The antigen this receptor binds is unknown. This DNA's translation differs at residue 7 from TCRdb's protein, which comes from a much larger clone; a read error is likely, and the protein shown is translated from the DNA. Other DNA sequences in the sample encode the same CDR3.

Including the terminal cysteine and phenylalanine, the CDR3 comprises 15 residues. Only the CDR3 DNA stays, 45 bases, in frame from base 1. Based on the germline V gene, the CDR1 and CDR2 sequences are GEAIGNYY and EKD. V and J lose 0 bases and 1 base, and a span of 11 bases separates them. Sequenced sample: gamma-delta T cells enriched from blood buffy coat, or unenriched PBMCs (not recorded which). The TCR sequence derives from a human donor in good health. The chain couples TRDV2 to TRDJ1; no D gene is confidently identified. This receptor carries the CDR3 CACDTVRGRTDKLIF. The bases are TGTGCCTGTGACACCGTCAGGGGTCGCACCGATAAACTCATCTTT.